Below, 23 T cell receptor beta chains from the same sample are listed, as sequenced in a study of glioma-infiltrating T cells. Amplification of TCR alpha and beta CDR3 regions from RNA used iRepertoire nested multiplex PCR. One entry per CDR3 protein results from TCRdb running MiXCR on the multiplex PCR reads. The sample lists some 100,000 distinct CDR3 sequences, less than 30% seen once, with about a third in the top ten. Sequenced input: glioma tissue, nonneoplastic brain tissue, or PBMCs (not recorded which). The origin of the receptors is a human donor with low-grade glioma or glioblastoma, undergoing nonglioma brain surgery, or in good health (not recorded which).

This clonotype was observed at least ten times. As DNA, the CDR3 is TGCAGCGTCGACACAGATACGCAGTATTTT. Encoded protein: CSVDTDTQYF. The V call is TRBV29-1, the J call TRBJ2-3; D gene uncertain. The CDR3 length is 10 residues. The germline CDR1 and CDR2 sequences are SQVTM and ANQGSEA. Trimming shortened V by 6 bases and J by 2 bases, and 3 bases separated the two germline ends.

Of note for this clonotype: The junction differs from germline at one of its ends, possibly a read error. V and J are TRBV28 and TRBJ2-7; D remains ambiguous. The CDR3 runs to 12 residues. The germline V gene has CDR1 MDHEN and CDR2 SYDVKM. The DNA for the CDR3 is TGTGACAGCAGCGACCCCTCCTACGAGCAGTACTTT. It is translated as CDSSDPSYEQYF.

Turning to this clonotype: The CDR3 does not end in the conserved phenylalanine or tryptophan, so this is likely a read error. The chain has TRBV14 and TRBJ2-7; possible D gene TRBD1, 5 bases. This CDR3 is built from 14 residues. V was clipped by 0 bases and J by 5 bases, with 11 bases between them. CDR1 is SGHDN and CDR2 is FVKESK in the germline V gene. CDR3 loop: CASSQERMDNEQYL. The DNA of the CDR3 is TGTGCCAGCAGCCAAGAAAGAATGGACAACGAGCAGTACCTC.

The CDR3: CASSPNRGMNTGAFF. The CDR3 bases are TGTGCCAGCAGCCCTAACAGGGGAATGAACACTGGCGCTTTCTTT. V usage is TRBV28 and J usage is TRBJ1-1; the match to TRBD1 covers 7 bases. Germline-derived CDR1 and CDR2 are MDHEN and SYDVKM. This CDR3 has 15 amino acids. The V and J ends lost 6 bases and 11 bases, in that order; junction bases with no gene match: 18.

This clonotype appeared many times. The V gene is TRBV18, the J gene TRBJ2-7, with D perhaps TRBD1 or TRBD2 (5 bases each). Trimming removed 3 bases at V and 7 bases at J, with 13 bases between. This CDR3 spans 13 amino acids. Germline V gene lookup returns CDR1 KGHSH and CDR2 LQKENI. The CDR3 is CASSPNTGREQYF. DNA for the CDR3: TGTGCCAGCTCACCGAATACGGGACGGGAGCAGTACTTC. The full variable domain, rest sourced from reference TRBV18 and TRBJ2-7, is NAGVMQNPRHLVRRRGQEARLRCSPMKGHSHVYWYRQLPEEGLKFMVYLQKENIIDESGMPKERFSAEFPKEGPSILRIQQVVRGDSAAYFCASSPNTGREQYFGPGTRLTVT.

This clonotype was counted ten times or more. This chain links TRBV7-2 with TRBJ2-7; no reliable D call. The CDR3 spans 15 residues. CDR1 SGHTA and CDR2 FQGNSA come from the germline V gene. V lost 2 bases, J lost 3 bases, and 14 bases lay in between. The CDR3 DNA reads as TGTGCCAGCAGCTTAACCCCTAACTCTGGCTACGAGCAGTACTTC. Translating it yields CASSLTPNSGYEQYF.

The CDR3 region has the DNA TGTGCCAGCCACTACCTGGGGATAGGCAATCAGCAGCAGCATTTT. It is translated as CASHYLGIGNQQQHF. J is TRBJ1-5 and V is TRBV28, with D unclear. Trimming left V 8 bases short and J 13 bases short, with 27 bases between. CDR1 is MDHEN, CDR2 SYDVKM, per germline. The CDR3 covers 15 residues.

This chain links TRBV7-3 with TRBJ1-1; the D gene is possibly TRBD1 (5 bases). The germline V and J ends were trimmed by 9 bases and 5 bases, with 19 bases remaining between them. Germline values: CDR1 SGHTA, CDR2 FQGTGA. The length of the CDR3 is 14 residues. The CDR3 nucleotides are TGTGCCAGGGACTTAGTGGGGGGGGGGACTGAAGCTTTCTTT. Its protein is CARDLVGGGTEAFF.

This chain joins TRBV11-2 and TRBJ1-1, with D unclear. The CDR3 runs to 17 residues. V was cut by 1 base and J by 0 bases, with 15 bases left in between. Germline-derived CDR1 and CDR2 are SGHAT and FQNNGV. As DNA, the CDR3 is TGTGCCAGCAGCTTAGGAAATGGCCGATACATGAACACTGAAGCTTTCTTT. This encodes CASSLGNGRYMNTEAFF.

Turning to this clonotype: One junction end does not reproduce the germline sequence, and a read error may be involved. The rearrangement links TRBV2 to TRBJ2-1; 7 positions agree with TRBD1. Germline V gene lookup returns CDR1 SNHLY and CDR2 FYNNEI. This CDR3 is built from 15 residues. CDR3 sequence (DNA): TGTGCCAGCAGCTCAGACAGGGAAGCCTACAATGAGCGGTTCTTC. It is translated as CASSSDREAYNERFF.

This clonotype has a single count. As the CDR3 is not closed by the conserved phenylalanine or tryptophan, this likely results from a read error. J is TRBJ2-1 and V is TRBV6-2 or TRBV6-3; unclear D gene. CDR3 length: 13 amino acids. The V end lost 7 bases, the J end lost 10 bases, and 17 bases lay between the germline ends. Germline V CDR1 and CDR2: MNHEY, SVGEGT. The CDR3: CASTNPGTREQFL. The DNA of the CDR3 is TGTGCCAGCACGAACCCGGGTACCCGAGAGCAGTTCCTC.

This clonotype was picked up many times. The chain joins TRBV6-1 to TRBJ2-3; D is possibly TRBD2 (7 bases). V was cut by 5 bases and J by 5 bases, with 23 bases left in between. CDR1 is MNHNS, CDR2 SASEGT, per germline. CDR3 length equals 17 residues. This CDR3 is CASSWGLGGAREDTQYF. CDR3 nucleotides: TGTGCCAGCAGTTGGGGTCTAGGGGGGGCCAGGGAAGATACGCAGTATTTT.

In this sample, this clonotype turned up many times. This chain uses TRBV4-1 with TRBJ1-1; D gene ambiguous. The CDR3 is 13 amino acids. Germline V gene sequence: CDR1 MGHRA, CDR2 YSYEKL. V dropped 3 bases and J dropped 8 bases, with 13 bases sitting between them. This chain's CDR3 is CASSQRAGPEAFF. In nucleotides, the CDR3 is TGCGCCAGCAGCCAGAGAGCGGGTCCCGAAGCTTTCTTT.

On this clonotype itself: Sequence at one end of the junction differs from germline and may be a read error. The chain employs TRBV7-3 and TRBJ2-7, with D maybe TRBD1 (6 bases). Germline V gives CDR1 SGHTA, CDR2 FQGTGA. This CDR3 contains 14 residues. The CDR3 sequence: CASSLTDSLGEQYF. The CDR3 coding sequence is TGTGCCAGCAGTTTAACGGACAGTTTGGGCGAGCAGTACTTC.

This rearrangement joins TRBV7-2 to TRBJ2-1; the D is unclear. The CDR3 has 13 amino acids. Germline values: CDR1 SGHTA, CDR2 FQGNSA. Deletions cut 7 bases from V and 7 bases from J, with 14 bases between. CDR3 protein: CASTPRIRNEQFF. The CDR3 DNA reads TGTGCCAGCACCCCGCGGATTAGGAATGAGCAGTTCTTC.

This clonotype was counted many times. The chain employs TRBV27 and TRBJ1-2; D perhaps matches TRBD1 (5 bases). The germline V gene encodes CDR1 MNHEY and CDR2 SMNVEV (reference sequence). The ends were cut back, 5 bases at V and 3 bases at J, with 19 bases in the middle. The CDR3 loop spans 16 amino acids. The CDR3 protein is CASSLKYTGRDYGYTF. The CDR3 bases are TGTGCCAGCAGTCTAAAATACACGGGACGCGACTATGGCTACACCTTC.

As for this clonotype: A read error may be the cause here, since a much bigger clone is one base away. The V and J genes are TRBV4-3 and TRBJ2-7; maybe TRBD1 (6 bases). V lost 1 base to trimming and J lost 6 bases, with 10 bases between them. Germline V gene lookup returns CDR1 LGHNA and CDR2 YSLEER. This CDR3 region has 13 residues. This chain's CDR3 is CASSQGPRGEQYF. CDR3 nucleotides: TGCGCCAGCAGCCAAGGTCCCAGGGGCGAGCAGTACTTC.

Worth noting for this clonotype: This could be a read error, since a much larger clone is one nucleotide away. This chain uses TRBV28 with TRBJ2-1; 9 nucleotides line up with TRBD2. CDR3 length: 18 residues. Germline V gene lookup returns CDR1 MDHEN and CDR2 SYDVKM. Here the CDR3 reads CASSLGKAGGRAWNEQSF. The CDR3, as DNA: TGTGCCAGCAGTTTGGGGAAGGCGGGCGGGAGGGCCTGGAATGAGCAGTCCTTC.

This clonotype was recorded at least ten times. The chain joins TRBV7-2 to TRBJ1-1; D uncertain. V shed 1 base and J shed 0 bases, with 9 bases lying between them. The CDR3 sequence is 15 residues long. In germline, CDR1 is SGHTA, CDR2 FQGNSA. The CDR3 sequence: CASSLDGDMNTEAFF. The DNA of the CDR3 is TGTGCCAGCAGCTTAGACGGAGACATGAACACTGAAGCTTTCTTT.

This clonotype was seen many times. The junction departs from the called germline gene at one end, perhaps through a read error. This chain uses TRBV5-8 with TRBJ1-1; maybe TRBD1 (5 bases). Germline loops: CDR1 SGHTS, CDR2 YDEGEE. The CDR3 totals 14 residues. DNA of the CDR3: TGTGCCAGCACCTTGAGGTGGGGGGACACTGAAGCTTTCTTT. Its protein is CASTLRWGDTEAFF. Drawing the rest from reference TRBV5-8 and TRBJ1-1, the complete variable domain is EAGVTQSPTHLIKTRGQQATLRCSPISGHTSVYWYQQALGLGLQFLLWYDEGEERNRGNFPPRFSGRQFPNYSSELNVNALELEDSALYLCASTLRWGDTEAFFGQGTRLTVV.

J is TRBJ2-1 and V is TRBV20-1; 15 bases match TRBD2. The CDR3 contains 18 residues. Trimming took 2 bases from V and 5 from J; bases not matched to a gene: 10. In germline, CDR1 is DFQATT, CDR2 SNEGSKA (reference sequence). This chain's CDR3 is CSARPWTSGRAINNEQFF. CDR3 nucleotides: TGCAGTGCTAGACCTTGGACTAGCGGGAGGGCCATTAACAATGAGCAGTTCTTC.

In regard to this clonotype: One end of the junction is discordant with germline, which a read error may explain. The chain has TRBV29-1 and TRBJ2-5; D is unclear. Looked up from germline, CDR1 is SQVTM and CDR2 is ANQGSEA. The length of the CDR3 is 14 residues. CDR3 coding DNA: TGCAGCGTTGAGGAACAAGGTCGCCAAGAGAGCCAGTACTTC. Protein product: CSVEEQGRQESQYF.

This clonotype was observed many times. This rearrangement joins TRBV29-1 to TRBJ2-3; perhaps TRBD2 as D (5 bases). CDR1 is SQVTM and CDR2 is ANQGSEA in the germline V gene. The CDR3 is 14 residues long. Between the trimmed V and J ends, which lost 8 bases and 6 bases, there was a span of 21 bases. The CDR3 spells CSTLEGVSLDTQYF. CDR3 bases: TGCAGCACCCTAGAGGGAGTTTCGTTGGATACGCAGTATTTT.